The clone carrying this TCR beta chain was detected a few times. These data originate in a study of OX40 agonist ivuxolimab in advanced cancers. This table comes from immunoSEQ multiplex PCR, and its TCRdb copy is limited to in-frame clones, with some not included. The table has roughly 76,000 clones, 65% to 90% seen once. This CDR3 contains 15 residues. The germline V gene has CDR1 SGHRS and CDR2 YFSETQ. With 3 bases removed from V and 0 bases from J, the gap between germline ends came to 12 bases. The chain joins TRBV5-1 to TRBJ1-2, with D possibly being TRBD1 (5 bases). The material was CD4+ or CD8+ T cells sorted from blood, obtained in a trial of the OX40 agonist ivuxolimab. The receptor was isolated from an adult with an advanced solid tumor such as melanoma, head and neck, liver or kidney cancer. This CDR3 is CASSSGTLANYGYTF. Written as DNA, the CDR3 is TGCGCCAGCAGCTCCGGGACTCTAGCTAACTATGGCTACACCTTC.